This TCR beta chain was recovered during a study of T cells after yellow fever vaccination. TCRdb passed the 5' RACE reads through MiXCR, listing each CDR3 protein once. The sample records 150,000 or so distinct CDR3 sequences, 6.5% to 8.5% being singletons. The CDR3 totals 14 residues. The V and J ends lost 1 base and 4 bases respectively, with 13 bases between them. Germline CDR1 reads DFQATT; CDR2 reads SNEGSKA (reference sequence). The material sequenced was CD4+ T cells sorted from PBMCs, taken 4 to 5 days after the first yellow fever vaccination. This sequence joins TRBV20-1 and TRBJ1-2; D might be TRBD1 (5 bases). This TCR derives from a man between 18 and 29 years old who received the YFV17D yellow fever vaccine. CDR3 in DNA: TGCAGTGCTAGAGCCGGGAGCGGGGCCTATGGCTACACCTTC. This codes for CSARAGSGAYGYTF.